These T cell receptor beta chains were read from a single sample in a study of vaccination effects on CD4 cells after COVID-19. The data were produced by immunoSEQ multiplex PCR, yet TCRdb's version contains in-frame clones alone and is incomplete. This table has under 25,000 clones, around 74% appearing once. No antigens are known for them. The sequenced sample was CD4+ T cells from PBMCs cultured with a peptide pool, obtained before COVID-19 vaccination. These receptors all come from a human donor who had a prior SARS-CoV-2 infection. CDR3s include the opening cysteine and the closing phenylalanine or tryptophan. A D gene is named only where the DNA matches it firmly. Some rows mark clone size as missing; the rest say once, few, many or name a class of expanded clone.

v_call	clone_size	j_call	d_call	cdr3_nt	cdr3_aa
TRBV19	NA	TRBJ1-1	NA	TGTGCCAGTAGTATACAACGACGTGTGGGAGCTTTCTTT	CASSIQRRVGAFF
TRBV19	NA	TRBJ2-3	NA	TGTGCCAGTAGTCCCGGGCGGGACACAGATACGCAGTATTTT	CASSPGRDTDTQYF
TRBV5-1	NA	TRBJ2-7	NA	TGCGCCAGCAGCTTGGCTCCGGGGCAAAACTACGAGCAGTACTTC	CASSLAPGQNYEQYF
TRBV7-2	once	TRBJ2-1	TRBD1	TGTGCCAGCAGCGTGGGACAGCCCTCCTACAATGAGCAGTTCTTC	CASSVGQPSYNEQFF
TRBV6-5	NA	TRBJ1-1	NA	TGTGCCAGCAACCAAGGGGGTAGCGCTGAAGCTTTCTTT	CASNQGGSAEAFF
TRBV29-1	NA	TRBJ2-1	NA	TGCAGCGTTTACGCTTGGCAGGGCGCACATTACAATGAGCAGTTCTTC	CSVYAWQGAHYNEQFF
TRBV23-1	NA	TRBJ1-5	TRBD1	TGCGCCAGCAGTCAAGGTGCTAACGGGACAGGGGATGGGAGCAATCAGCCCCAGCATTTT	CASSQGANGTGDGSNQPQHF
TRBV18	once	TRBJ2-7	NA	TGTGCCAGCTCATCCCGGCGGTTGACCGGCTCCTACGAGCAGTACTTC	CASSSRRLTGSYEQYF
TRBV11-1	NA	TRBJ2-3	NA	TGTGCCAGCAGCTCCGGGGCAGGGTGGGCAGATACGCAGTATTTT	CASSSGAGWADTQYF
TRBV11-3	once	TRBJ2-6	NA	TGTGCCAGCAGTCTAAGGGGCTCTGGGGCCAACGTCCTGACTTTC	CASSLRGSGANVLTF
TRBV7-3	NA	TRBJ2-5	NA	TGTGCCAGCAGCGTAGGGGTAGGAGAGACCCAGTACTTC	CASSVGVGETQYF
TRBV7-9	NA	TRBJ2-1	NA	TGTGCCAGCAGCTTTGTAGGTTCGGGTGAGCAGTTCTTC	CASSFVGSGEQFF
TRBV30	NA	TRBJ2-1	TRBD1	TGTGCCTGGAGAGAATTGAGACAGGGGGCGGTGGGTGAGCAGTTCTTC	CAWRELRQGAVGEQFF
TRBV7-3	once	TRBJ2-1	NA	TGTGCCAGCAGCACCCAGACTGGGAATGAGCAGTTCTTC	CASSTQTGNEQFF
TRBV18	NA	TRBJ2-2	TRBD1	TGTGCCAGCTCACCCAGGGGGCGCACCGGGGAGCTGTTTTTT	CASSPRGRTGELFF
TRBV4-1	few	TRBJ1-5	NA	TGCGCCAGCAGCCAAGAAGGGCATCAGCCCCAGCATTTT	CASSQEGHQPQHF
TRBV2	NA	TRBJ2-3	TRBD2	TGTGCCAGCAGTGAAGAGGCTAGCGGGGCTTCCACAGATACGCAGTATTTT	CASSEEASGASTDTQYF
TRBV21-1	NA	TRBJ2-7	NA	TGTGCCAGCAGCAAAGCGCTTTCGGGTGTGCCCTACGAGCAGTACTTC	CASSKALSGVPYEQYF
TRBV7-8	few	TRBJ2-7	NA	TGTGCCAGCAGCTTATTGGTGAGAACTAGGTACGAGCAGTACTTC	CASSLLVRTRYEQYF
TRBV6-6	NA	TRBJ1-4	TRBD1	TGTGCCAGCAGTCGACAACCACCAGGGGGAACTAATGAAAAACTGTTTTTT	CASSRQPPGGTNEKLFF
TRBV7-8	few	TRBJ1-5	NA	TGTGCCAGCAGCTCGGGAGTAGGGGACGGAACTTTGTCCCAGCATTTT	CASSSGVGDGTLSQHF
TRBV5-8	NA	TRBJ2-2	NA	TGTGCCAGCAGCTACATAAAGGGTCCCGGGGAGCTGTTTTTT	CASSYIKGPGELFF
TRBV9	NA	TRBJ1-4	NA	TGTGCCAGCAGCCCTCGCCCTAATGAAAAACTGTTTTTT	CASSPRPNEKLFF
TRBV6-6	few	TRBJ1-4	NA	TGTGCCAGCAGTTACGGTCGGACAGCAACTAATGAAAAACTGTTTTTT	CASSYGRTATNEKLFF
TRBV5-1	few	TRBJ1-1	NA	TGCGCCAGCAGCTTGGGAGCTGGGACTGAAGCTTTCTTT	CASSLGAGTEAFF
TRBV5-1	few	TRBJ2-3	TRBD2	TGCGCCAGCAGAGGGACTAGGAGCTCAGATACGCAGTATTTT	CASRGTRSSDTQYF
TRBV11-1	once	TRBJ2-7	NA	TGTGCCAGCAGCTTAGCGGGATCGAGCTCCTACGAGCAGTACTTC	CASSLAGSSSYEQYF
TRBV18	few	TRBJ1-3	TRBD1	TGTGCCAGCTCGCCCGGGACAGGGGCTGCGGGAATCTCTGGAAACACCATATATTTT	CASSPGTGAAGISGNTIYF
TRBV10-1	NA	TRBJ2-5	TRBD1	TGCGCCAGCAGTGAGTTAATGGACAGGGAGCAGGAGACCCAGTACTTC	CASSELMDREQETQYF
TRBV6-5	once	TRBJ2-5	TRBD2	TGTGCCAGCAGCCCCGGGGGGGAGACCCAGTACTTC	CASSPGGETQYF
TRBV18	few	TRBJ2-1	TRBD2	TGTGCCAGCTCACGGACTAGCGGGAGGCCTGGAAATGAGCAGTTCTTC	CASSRTSGRPGNEQFF
TRBV5-5	NA	TRBJ2-3	TRBD2	TGTGCCAGCAGCTCGACTAGCGGGAGAGGAATAGATACGCAGTATTTT	CASSSTSGRGIDTQYF
TRBV19	NA	TRBJ1-2	NA	TGTGCCAGTACCCCGGATGGGGAGTACGGCTACACCTTC	CASTPDGEYGYTF
TRBV2	NA	TRBJ2-1	NA	TGTGCCAGCATGCTCGGGACCTACAATGAGCAGTTCTTC	CASMLGTYNEQFF
TRBV5-1	NA	TRBJ2-7	TRBD1	TGCGCCAGCAGTTCGTTGACAGGGGACGACGAGCAGTACTTC	CASSSLTGDDEQYF
TRBV5-1	once	TRBJ2-5	TRBD2	TGCGCCAGCAGCTTGGGCTCTAGCGGGGAAGAGACCCAGTACTTC	CASSLGSSGEETQYF
TRBV6-6	NA	TRBJ2-7	NA	TGTGCCAGCAACAGAGGAGGGGGCCGGTCCTACGAGCAGTACTTC	CASNRGGGRSYEQYF
TRBV7-2	NA	TRBJ2-1	TRBD2	TGTGCCAGCAGCTTAGTAGGGACTAGCGGGGGGGCGAATGAGCAGTTCTTC	CASSLVGTSGGANEQFF
TRBV6-2/TRBV6-3	few	TRBJ2-3	TRBD2	TGTGCCAGCAGTTACAGGCCAAGCGGGGGGGCAGAAGATACGCAGTATTTT	CASSYRPSGGAEDTQYF
TRBV7-2	NA	TRBJ2-2	TRBD2	TGTGCCAGCAGCTTATCATGGCTAGCGGGAGCCGGGGAGCTGTTTTTT	CASSLSWLAGAGELFF
TRBV28	NA	TRBJ2-3	NA	TGTGCCAGCAGTTTCATGGGTGAAGATACGCAGTATTTT	CASSFMGEDTQYF
TRBV19	NA	TRBJ2-3	TRBD2	TGTGCCAGTAGTACCTGGACTAGCGGAGATGCAGATACGCAGTATTTT	CASSTWTSGDADTQYF
TRBV24-1	NA	TRBJ2-1	TRBD1	TGTGCCACCAGTGATTTCAGGGGGCGACGGTTCTTC	CATSDFRGRRFF
TRBV7-3	once	TRBJ2-1	NA	TGTGCCAGCAGCGGGGGACCTCCCAATGAGCAGTTCTTC	CASSGGPPNEQFF
TRBV5-1	few	TRBJ1-1	NA	TGCGCCAGCAGCTTGGTCTCGGGCAGACAGAACACTGAAGCTTTCTTT	CASSLVSGRQNTEAFF
TRBV5-1	NA	TRBJ2-5	NA	TGCGCCAGCAGCTTAGGACCCACCGCGGAGACCCAGTACTTC	CASSLGPTAETQYF
TRBV4-1	NA	TRBJ2-3	NA	TGCGCCAGCAGCCAAGATTATAGGGGGAGTTCGCAGTATTTT	CASSQDYRGSSQYF
TRBV7-3	few	TRBJ2-7	TRBD2	TGTGCCAGCAGCTTGGCTAGCGGATCCAACTCCTACGAGCAGTACTTC	CASSLASGSNSYEQYF
TRBV6-9	NA	TRBJ2-1	TRBD2	TGTGCCCTTATAGGGGCGGGAGGGGTTGAGCAGTTCTTC	CALIGAGGVEQFF
TRBV7-2	NA	TRBJ2-7	NA	TGTGCCAGCAGCTGGCCGGGACGGGGGATCTACGAGCAGTACTTC	CASSWPGRGIYEQYF
TRBV3-1/TRBV3-2	NA	TRBJ2-5	NA	TGTGCCAGCAGTCACAGGACCCAAGAGACCCAGTACTTC	CASSHRTQETQYF
TRBV7-3	NA	TRBJ2-6	NA	TGTGCCAGCAGCTTAAGGGGTGGTTTCGGGGCCAACGTCCTGACTTTC	CASSLRGGFGANVLTF
TRBV6-5	NA	TRBJ1-6	NA	TGTGCCAGCAGTTACTGGGGGGGTTCACCCCTCCACTTT	CASSYWGGSPLHF
TRBV10-3	NA	TRBJ1-2	NA	TGTGCCATCAGTGAGTCCGCAGGCGACTATGGCTACACCTTC	CAISESAGDYGYTF
TRBV10-1	few	TRBJ2-7	NA	TGCGCCAGCGGAGACAGCTACGAGCAGTACTTC	CASGDSYEQYF
TRBV24-1	NA	TRBJ1-6	NA	TGTGCCACCAGATTGAACAGTTTGTTATCCAAATATAATTCACCCCTCCACTTT	CATRLNSLLSKYNSPLHF